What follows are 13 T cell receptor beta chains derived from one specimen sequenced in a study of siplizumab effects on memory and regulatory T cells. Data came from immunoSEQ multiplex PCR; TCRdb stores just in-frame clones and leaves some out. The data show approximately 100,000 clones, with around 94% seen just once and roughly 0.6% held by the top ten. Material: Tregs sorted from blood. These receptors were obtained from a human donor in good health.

The CDR3 sequence is CASSVSWTLNEKLFF. DNA for the CDR3: TGTGCCAGCAGCGTCTCGTGGACCCTTAATGAAAAACTGTTTTTT. This chain links TRBV9 with TRBJ1-4; no definite D call. Deletions cut 2 bases from V and 4 bases from J, with 12 bases between. CDR1 SGDLS and CDR2 YYNGEE come from the germline V gene. The CDR3 length is 15 residues.

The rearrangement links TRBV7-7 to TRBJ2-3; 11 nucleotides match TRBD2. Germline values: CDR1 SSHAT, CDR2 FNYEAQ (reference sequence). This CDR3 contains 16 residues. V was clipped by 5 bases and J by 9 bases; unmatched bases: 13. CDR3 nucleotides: TGTGCCAGCAGCACGCGAAGACTAGCGGGAAAGGGAACGCAGTATTTT. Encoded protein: CASSTRRLAGKGTQYF. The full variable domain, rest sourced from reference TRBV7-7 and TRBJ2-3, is GAGVSQSPRYKVTKRGQDVTLRCDPISSHATLYWYQQALGQGPEFLTYFNYEAQPDKSGLPSDRFSAERPEGSISTLTIQRTEQRDSAMYRCASSTRRLAGKGTQYFGPGTRLTVL.

CDR3 nucleotides: TGCAGCGTTATTCACCCAAACAAGAGCTCTGGGGCCAACGTCCTGACTTTC. This translates into CSVIHPNKSSGANVLTF. The chain combines TRBV29-1 with TRBJ2-6; D not certain. CDR1 is SQVTM and CDR2 is ANQGSEA in the germline V gene. V gave up 5 bases and J gave up 0 bases, with 17 bases separating them. CDR3 length: 17 residues.

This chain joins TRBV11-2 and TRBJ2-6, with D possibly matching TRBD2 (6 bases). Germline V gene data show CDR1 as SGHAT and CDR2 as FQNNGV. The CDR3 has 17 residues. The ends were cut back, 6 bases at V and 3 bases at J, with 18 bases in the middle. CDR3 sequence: CASSLVLGGGGANVLTF. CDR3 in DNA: TGTGCCAGCAGTCTCGTTTTGGGGGGTGGTGGGGCCAACGTCCTGACTTTC.

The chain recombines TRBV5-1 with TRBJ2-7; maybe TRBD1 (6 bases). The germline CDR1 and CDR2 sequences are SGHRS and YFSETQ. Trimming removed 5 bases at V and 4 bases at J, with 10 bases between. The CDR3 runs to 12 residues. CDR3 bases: TGCGCCAGCAGAGGGGGTGATTACGAGCAGTACTTC. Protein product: CASRGGDYEQYF.

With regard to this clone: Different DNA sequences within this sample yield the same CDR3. The CDR3 nucleotides read TGTGCCAGCAGTTCCAGAAGACAGGGGACTCTCTACGAGCAGTACTTC. Protein product: CASSSRRQGTLYEQYF. The gene calls are TRBV27 and TRBJ2-7; 8 nucleotides agree with TRBD1. The CDR3 has 16 residues. CDR1 MNHEY and CDR2 SMNVEV come from the germline V gene (reference sequence). With 4 bases clipped from V and 3 bases from J, the junction kept 11 bases outside the gene matches.

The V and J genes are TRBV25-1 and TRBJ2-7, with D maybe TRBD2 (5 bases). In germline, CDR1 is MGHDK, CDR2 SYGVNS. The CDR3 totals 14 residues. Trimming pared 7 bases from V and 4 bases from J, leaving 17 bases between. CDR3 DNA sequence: TGTGCCAGCACCCCTGATGTCGGGGAATACGAGCAGTACTTC. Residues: CASTPDVGEYEQYF.

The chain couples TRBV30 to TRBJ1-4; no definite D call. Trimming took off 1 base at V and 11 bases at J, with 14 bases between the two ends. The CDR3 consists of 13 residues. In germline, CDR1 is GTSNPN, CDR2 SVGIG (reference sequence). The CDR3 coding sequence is TGTGCCTGGAGTGGAGTTAAAAAGGATAAACTGTTTTTT. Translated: CAWSGVKKDKLFF.

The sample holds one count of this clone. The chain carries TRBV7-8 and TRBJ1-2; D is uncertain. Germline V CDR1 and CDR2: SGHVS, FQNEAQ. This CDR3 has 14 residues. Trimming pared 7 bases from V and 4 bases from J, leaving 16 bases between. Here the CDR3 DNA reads TGTGCCAGCAAGAACTCCCCCGGCGGCTATGGCTACACCTTC. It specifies CASKNSPGGYGYTF.

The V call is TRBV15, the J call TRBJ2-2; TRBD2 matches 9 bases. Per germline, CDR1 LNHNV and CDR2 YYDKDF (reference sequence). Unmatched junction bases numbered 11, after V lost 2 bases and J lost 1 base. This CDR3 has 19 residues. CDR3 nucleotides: TGTGCCACCAGCAGATCCCTCGCCGGGACTAGCAGGAACACCGGGGAGCTGTTTTTT. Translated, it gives CATSRSLAGTSRNTGELFF.

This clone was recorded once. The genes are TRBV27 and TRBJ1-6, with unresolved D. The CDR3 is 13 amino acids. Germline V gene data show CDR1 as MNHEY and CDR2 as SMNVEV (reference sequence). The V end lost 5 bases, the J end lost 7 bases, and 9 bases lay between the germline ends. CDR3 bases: TGTGCCAGCAGTCCCCGGTGGAATTCACCCCTCCACTTT. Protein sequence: CASSPRWNSPLHF.

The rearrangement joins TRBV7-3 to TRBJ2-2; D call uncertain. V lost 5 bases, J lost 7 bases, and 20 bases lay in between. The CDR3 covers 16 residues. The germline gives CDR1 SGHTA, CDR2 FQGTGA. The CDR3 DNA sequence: TGTGCCAGCAGCCCCCAGCAGCTTACAGTTGGCGGGGAGCTGTTTTTT. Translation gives CASSPQQLTVGGELFF.

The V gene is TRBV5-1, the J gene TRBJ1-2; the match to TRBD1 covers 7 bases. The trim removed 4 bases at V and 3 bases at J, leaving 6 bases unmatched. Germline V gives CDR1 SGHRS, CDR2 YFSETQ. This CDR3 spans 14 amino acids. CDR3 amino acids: CASSPGDRDYGYTF. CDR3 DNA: TGCGCCAGCAGCCCCGGGGACAGAGACTATGGCTACACCTTC. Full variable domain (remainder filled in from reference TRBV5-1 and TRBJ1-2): KAGVTQTPRYLIKTRGQQVTLSCSPISGHRSVSWYQQTPGQGLQFLFEYFSETQRNKGNFPGRFSGRQFSNSRSEMNVSTLELGDSALYLCASSPGDRDYGYTFGSGTRLTVV.